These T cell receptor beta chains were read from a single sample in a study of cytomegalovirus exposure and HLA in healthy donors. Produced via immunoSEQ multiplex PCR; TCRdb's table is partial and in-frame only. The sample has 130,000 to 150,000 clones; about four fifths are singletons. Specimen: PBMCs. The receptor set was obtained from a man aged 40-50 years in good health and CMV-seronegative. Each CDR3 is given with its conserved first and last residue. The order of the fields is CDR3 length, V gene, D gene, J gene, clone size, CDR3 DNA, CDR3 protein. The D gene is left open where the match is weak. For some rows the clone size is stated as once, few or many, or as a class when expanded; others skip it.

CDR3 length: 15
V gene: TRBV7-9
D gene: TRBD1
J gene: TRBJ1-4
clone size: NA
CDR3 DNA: TGTGCCAGCAGCGGCAGGACAGGGTTAAATGAAAAACTGTTTTTT
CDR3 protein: CASSGRTGLNEKLFF

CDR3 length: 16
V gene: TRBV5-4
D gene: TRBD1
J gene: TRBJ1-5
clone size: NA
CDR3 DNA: TGTGCCAGCAGCTTGGGCGGGACAGGGGGTAGTCAGCCCCAGCATTTT
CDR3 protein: CASSLGGTGGSQPQHF

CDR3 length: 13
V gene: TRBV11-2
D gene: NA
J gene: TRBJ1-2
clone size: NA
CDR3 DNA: TGTGCCAGCAGCTTAGCGAGTAACTATGGCTACACCTTC
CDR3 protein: CASSLASNYGYTF

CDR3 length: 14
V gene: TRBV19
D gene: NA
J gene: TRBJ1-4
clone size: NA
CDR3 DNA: TGTGCCAGTAGTTTGGGGGGGAGGAACGAAAAACTGTTTTTT
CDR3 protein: CASSLGGRNEKLFF

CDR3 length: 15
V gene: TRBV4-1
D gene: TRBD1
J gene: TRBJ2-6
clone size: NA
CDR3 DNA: TGCGCCAGCAGCCAGGGACAGGGTGGGGCCAACGTCCTGACTTTC
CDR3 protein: CASSQGQGGANVLTF

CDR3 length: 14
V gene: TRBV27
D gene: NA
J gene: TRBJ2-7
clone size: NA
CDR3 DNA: TGTGCCAGCCAGGGTGCAGGCGGTGGATACGAGCAGTACTTC
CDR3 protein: CASQGAGGGYEQYF

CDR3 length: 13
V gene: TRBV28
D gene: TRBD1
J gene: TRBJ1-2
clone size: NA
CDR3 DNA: TGTGCCAGCTATAGGGGGCCTGGCTATGGCTACACCTTC
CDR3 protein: CASYRGPGYGYTF

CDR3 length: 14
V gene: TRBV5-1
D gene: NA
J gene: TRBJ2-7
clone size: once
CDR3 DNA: TGCGCCAGCAGCTTCGGGGACACTTCCTTCGAGCAGTACTTC
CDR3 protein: CASSFGDTSFEQYF

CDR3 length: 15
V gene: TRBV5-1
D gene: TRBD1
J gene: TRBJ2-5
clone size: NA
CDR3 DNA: TGCGCCAGCAGCTTGCAAACAGGGGGTGGAGAGACCCAGTACTTC
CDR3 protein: CASSLQTGGGETQYF

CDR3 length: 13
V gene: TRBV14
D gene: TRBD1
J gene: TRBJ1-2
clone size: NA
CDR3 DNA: TGTGCCAGCAGCCAGGCACGGGACAGGCCCTACACCTTC
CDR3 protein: CASSQARDRPYTF

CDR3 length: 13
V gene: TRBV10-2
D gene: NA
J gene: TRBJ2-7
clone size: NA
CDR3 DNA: TGCGCCAGCAGTGACAGGGGAAGATTGGGGCAGTACTTC
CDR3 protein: CASSDRGRLGQYF

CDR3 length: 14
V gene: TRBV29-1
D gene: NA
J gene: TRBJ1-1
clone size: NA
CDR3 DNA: TGCAGCGTTGAAGGGGGCAGCCAGAACACTGAAGCTTTCTTT
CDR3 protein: CSVEGGSQNTEAFF

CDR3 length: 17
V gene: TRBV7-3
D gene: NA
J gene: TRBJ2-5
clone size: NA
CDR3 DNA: TGTGCCAGCAGCTTTGGGGGCGCAGCGGGGAGGCAAGAGACCCAGTACTTC
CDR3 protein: CASSFGGAAGRQETQYF

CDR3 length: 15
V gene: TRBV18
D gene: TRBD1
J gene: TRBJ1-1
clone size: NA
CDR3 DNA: TGTGCCAGCTCACCGATAGGGGGCGTGAACACTGAAGCTTTCTTT
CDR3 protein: CASSPIGGVNTEAFF

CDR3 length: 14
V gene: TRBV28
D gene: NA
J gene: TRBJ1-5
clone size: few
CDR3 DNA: TGTGCCAGCAGTTTATCAGGTCTCAATCAGCCCCAGCATTTT
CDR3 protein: CASSLSGLNQPQHF

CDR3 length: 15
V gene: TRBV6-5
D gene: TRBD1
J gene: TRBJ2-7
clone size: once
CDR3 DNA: TGTGCCAGCAGGCGACAGGGGAACTCCGCCTACGAGCAGTACTTC
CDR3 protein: CASRRQGNSAYEQYF

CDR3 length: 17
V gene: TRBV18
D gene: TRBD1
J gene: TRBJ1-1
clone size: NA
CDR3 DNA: TGTGCCAGCTCACCACCCGCCGGGACAGGTTCGGGCACTGAAGCTTTCTTT
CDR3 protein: CASSPPAGTGSGTEAFF

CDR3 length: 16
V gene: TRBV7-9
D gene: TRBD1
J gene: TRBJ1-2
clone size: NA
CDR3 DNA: TGTGCCAGCAGCTCTTGGGACAGGGAAAATAAGGATGGCTACACCTTC
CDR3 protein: CASSSWDRENKDGYTF

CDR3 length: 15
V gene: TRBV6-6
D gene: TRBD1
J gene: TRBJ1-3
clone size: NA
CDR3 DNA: TGTGCCAGCAGTGTGACAGGGGACTCTGGAAACACCATATATTTT
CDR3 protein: CASSVTGDSGNTIYF

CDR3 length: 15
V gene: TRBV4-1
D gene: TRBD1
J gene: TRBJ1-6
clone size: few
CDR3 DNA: TGCGCCAGCAGCTACGGACAGGGCTATAATTCACCCCTCCACTTT
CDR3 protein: CASSYGQGYNSPLHF

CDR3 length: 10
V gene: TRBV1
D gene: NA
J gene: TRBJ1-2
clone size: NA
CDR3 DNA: TGCACCAGCGAAACATATGGCTACACCTTC
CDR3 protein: CTSETYGYTF

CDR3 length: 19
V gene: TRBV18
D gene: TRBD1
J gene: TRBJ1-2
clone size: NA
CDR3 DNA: TGTGCCAGCTCACCACCGAACCAGGACAGGGGGTTCCCTAACTATGGCTACACCTTC
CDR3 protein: CASSPPNQDRGFPNYGYTF

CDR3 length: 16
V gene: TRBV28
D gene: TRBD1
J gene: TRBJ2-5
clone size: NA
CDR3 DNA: TGTGCCAGCAGTAAGGGACAGGAGGCGTACCAAGAGACCCAGTACTTC
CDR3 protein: CASSKGQEAYQETQYF

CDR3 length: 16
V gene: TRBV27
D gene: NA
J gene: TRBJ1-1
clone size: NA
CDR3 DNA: TGTGCCAGCAGTCCAGAAGCACTATTAGGGGACACTGAAGCTTTCTTT
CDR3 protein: CASSPEALLGDTEAFF

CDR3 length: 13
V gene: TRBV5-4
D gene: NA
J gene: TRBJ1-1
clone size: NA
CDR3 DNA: TGTGCCAGCAGTGATTGGGCGAGCACTGAAGCTTTCTTT
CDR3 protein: CASSDWASTEAFF

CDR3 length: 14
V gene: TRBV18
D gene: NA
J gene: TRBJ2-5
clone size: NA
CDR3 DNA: TGTGCCAGCTCACCAATCGGCGGACAAGAGACCCAGTACTTC
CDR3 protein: CASSPIGGQETQYF

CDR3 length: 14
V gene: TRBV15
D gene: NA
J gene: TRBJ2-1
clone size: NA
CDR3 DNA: TGTGCCACCAGCAGCGGAGGGGGCTTAAATGAGCAGTTCTTC
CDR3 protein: CATSSGGGLNEQFF

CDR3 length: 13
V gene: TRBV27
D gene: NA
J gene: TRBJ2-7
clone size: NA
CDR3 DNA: TGTGCCAGCAGTCCTACTCAGGGTTTCGAGCAGTACTTC
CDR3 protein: CASSPTQGFEQYF

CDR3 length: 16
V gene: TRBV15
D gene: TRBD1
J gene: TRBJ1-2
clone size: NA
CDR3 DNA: TGTGCCACCAGCGGAGAGGACAGGGGGCTTTTTTACGGCTACACCTTC
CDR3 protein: CATSGEDRGLFYGYTF

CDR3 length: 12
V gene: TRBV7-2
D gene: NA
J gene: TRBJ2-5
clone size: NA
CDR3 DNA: TGTGCCAGCAGCACAGACCGTGAGACCCAGTACTTC
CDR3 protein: CASSTDRETQYF

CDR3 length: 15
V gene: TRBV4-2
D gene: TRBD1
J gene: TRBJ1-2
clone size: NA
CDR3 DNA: TGTGCCAGCAGCCAAGATGGACAGGGGAACCATGGCTACACCTTC
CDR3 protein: CASSQDGQGNHGYTF

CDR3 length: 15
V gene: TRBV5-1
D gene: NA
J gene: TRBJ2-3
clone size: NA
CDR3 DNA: TGCGCCAGCAGCTTGGTTCAACAGGGCACAGATACGCAGTATTTT
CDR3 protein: CASSLVQQGTDTQYF

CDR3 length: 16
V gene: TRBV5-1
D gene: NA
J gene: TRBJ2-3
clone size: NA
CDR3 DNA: TGCGCCAGCAGCTTGGCCAGCAGGGTAGGCACAGATACGCAGTATTTT
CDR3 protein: CASSLASRVGTDTQYF

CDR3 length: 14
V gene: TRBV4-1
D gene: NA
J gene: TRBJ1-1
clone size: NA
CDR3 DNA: TGCGCCAGCAGCCAATACTTAGGCGGGACTGAAGCTTTCTTT
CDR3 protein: CASSQYLGGTEAFF

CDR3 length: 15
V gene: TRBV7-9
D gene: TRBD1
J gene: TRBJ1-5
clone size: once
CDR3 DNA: TGTGCCAGCAGCTCCACAGGGGGCTCGGATCAGCCCCAGCATTTT
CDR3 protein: CASSSTGGSDQPQHF

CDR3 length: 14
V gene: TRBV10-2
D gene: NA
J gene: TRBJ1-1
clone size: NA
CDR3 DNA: TGCGCCAGCAGTGAGATTGACAGGAACACTGAAGCTTTCTTT
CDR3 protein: CASSEIDRNTEAFF

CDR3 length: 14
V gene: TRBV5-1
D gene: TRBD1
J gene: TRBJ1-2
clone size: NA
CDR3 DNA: TGCGCCAGCAGCAGGACAGGGACGAACTATGGCTACACCTTC
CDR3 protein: CASSRTGTNYGYTF

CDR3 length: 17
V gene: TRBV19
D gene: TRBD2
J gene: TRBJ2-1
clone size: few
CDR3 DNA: TGTGCCAGTAGTATAAACCTACTAGCGGGGGGTCACAATGAGCAGTTCTTC
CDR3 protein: CASSINLLAGGHNEQFF

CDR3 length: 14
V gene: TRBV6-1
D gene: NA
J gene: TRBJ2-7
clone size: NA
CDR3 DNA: TGTGCCAGCAGTGCCACGACAGGTCGAAACGAGCAGTACTTC
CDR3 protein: CASSATTGRNEQYF

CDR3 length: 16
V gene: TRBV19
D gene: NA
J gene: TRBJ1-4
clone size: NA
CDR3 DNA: TGTGCCAGTAGTGCCCGGACGGGAACAACTAATGAAAAACTGTTTTTT
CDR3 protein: CASSARTGTTNEKLFF

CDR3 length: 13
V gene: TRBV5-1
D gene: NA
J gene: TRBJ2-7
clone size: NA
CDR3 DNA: TGCGCCAGCAGCCCTAACAGAGCCTACGAGCAGTACTTC
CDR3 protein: CASSPNRAYEQYF

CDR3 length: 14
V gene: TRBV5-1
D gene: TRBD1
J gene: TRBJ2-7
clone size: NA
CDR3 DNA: TGCGCCAGCAGACCAGGACAGGGGAGGGACGAGCAGTACTTC
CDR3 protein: CASRPGQGRDEQYF

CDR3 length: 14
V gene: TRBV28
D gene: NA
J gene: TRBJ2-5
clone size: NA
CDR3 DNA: TGTGCCAGCAGCGTAGGGGCAGATCAAGAGACCCAGTACTTC
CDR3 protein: CASSVGADQETQYF

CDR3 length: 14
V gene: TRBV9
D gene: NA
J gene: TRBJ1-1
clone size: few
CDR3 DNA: TGTGCCAGCAGCGTAAGATGGGGGCAGGGTGAAGCTTTCTTT
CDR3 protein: CASSVRWGQGEAFF

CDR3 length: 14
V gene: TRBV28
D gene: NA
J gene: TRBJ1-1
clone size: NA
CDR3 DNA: TGTGCCAGCAGTTACGTGGGACCGGGAGGGGAAGCTTTCTTT
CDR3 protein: CASSYVGPGGEAFF

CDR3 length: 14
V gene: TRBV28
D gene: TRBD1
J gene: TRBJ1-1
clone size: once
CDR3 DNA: TGTGCCAGCAATGATCAGGGGGCGCGTACTGAAGCTTTCTTT
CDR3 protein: CASNDQGARTEAFF

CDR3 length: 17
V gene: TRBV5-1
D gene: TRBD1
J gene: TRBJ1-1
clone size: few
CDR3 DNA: TGCGCCAGCAGCTCGAGGCGACAGGGGGCTGAGGGCACTGAAGCTTTCTTT
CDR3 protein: CASSSRRQGAEGTEAFF

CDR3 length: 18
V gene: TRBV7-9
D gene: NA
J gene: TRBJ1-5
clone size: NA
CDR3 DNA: TGTGCCAGCAGCCAAGGGGGGGTCAGGGGAAGTAGCAATCAGCCCCAGCATTTT
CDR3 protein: CASSQGGVRGSSNQPQHF

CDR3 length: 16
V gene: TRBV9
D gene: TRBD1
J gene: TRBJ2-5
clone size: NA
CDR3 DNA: TGTGCCAGCAGCGCGGGGCTAGGACAGGGGTTAGAGACCCAGTACTTC
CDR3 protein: CASSAGLGQGLETQYF

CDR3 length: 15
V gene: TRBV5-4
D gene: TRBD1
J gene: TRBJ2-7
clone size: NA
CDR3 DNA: TGTGCCAGCAGCTCCGGACAGGGGAGGGCCTACGAGCAGTACTTC
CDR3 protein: CASSSGQGRAYEQYF

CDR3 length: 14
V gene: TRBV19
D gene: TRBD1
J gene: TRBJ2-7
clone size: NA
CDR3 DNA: TGTGCCAGTAGTATAAACAGGGGCGCCTACGAGCAGTACTTC
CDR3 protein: CASSINRGAYEQYF

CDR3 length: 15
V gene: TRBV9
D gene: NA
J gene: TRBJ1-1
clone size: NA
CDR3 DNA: TGTGCCAGCAGCGTAAATCCCGGGACAAACACTGAAGCTTTCTTT
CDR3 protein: CASSVNPGTNTEAFF

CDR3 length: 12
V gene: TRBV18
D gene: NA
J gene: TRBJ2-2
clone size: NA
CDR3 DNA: TGTGCCAGCTCACACAGGTCCGGGGAGCTGTTTTTT
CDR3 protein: CASSHRSGELFF

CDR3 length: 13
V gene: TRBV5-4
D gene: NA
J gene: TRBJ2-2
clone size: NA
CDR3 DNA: TGTGCCGCAGGGACTCCGAACACCGGGGAGCTGTTTTTT
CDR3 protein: CAAGTPNTGELFF

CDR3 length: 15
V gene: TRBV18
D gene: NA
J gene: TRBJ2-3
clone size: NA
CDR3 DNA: TGTGCCAGCTCAAGTCGACTCGGAGGGACAGATACGCAGTATTTT
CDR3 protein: CASSSRLGGTDTQYF

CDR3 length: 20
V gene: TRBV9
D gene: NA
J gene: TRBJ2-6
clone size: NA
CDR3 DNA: TGTGCCAGCAGCGCCCTTCCGGGACACCTAAGTTCAGGCGGGGCCAACGTCCTGACTTTC
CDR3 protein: CASSALPGHLSSGGANVLTF

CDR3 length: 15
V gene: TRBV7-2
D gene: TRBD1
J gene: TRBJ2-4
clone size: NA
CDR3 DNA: TGTGCCAGCAGCCAAAGGACAGGTGCCAAAAACATTCAGTACTTC
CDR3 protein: CASSQRTGAKNIQYF

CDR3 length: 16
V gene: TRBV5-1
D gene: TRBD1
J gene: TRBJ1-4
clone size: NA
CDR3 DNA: TGCGCCAGCAGCTTGACCCCGGGACAGGGTGATGAAAAACTGTTTTTT
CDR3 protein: CASSLTPGQGDEKLFF

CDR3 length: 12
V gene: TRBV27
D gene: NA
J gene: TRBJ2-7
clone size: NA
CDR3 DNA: TGTGCCAGCAGTTTGGGGGGGCACGAGCAGTACTTC
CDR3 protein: CASSLGGHEQYF

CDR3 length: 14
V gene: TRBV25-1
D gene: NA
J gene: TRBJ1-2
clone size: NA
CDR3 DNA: TGTGCCAGCAGTGAAAGGGGGGGCAACTATGGCTACACCTTC
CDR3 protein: CASSERGGNYGYTF